This TCR beta chain was documented in a study of blood T cell repertoires in COVID-19. Study information: COVID-19 samples, acute and convalescent, were from the United States, Italy and Spain.

Trimming took 2 bases from V and 1 from J; bases not matched to a gene: 5. CDR3 length: 14 residues. Germline V lookup: CDR1 GTSNPN, CDR2 SVGIG (reference sequence). Authors' methods: By means of reference gene primer amplification, nucleated cell counts were estimated. Generated by immunoSEQ multiplex PCR, the TCRdb table keeps only in-frame clones and is missing some. V and J calls and clone size are copied from that table; D and trimming were computed from the DNA. The sample carries about 29,000 clones, 80% to 90% recorded once. This sequence originates from a human donor in a cohort sampled during active COVID-19. Sequencing used peripheral blood. This chain uses TRBV30 with TRBJ2-7; 7 bases align to TRBD1. CDR3 DNA: TGTGCCTGGAGTAAAGGGGGCTCTTCCTACGAGCAGTACTTC. Amino acid sequence: CAWSKGGSSYEQYF.